This TCR beta chain emerged from a study of T cell responses to AZD1222 COVID-19 vaccine (dated by TCRdb to the early 2020s). About the study as a whole: AZD1222 recipients with second doses at about 4 weeks or about 12 weeks were pooled, because spike-specific TCR depth and breadth did not differ between schedules. TCR sequencing was performed for roughly 250 trial participants, of whom around 200 were given two doses of AZD1222 and approximately 25 were given two doses of MenACWY control vaccine. Trial participants were enrolled by age into subgroups of 18-55, 56-69 and 70-plus years, and around 140, 26 and 57 TCR-sequenced participants, respectively, were included in these subgroups. The paper's findings and limits, for the study overall: Because no samples from the day 14 peak response were available, repertoires could be characterized only after the peak T cell response. Conclusions about previously exposed vaccinees are limited because only five or six AZD1222 recipients were SARS-CoV-2 seropositive at baseline. Participants were mostly white British, with more females than males. The authors suggested clonal diversity may have been underestimated. Reportedly, almost half of the unique spike-specific TCRs recognized epitopes lying outside the regions that are mutated in the B.1.351 and B.1.1.7 variants. In the small 56-69-year group, the increase in depth fell short of significance, most likely because of low power. CD4 TCRs associated with the vaccine covered the entire spike protein, and the dominant responses were in regions 160-218 and 743-854. A significant rise in spike-specific TCR breadth and depth was observed after two AZD1222 doses relative to day 0 and relative to MenACWY recipients.

On this clone: Its antigen is unknown. No base-level quality is on record; no much larger clone is a single base apart.

Taken from cysteine to phenylalanine, the CDR3 has 13 residues. Only the CDR3 DNA stays, 39 bases, in frame from base 1. The germline V gene sets CDR1 to SNHLY and CDR2 to FYNNEI. The V end gives up 5 bases and the J end 3 bases, leaving 1 base in the junction not matched to a gene. The CDR3 regions of human TCRbeta chains were subjected to immunosequencing. Processing in the source paper ran as follows. Repertoire TCRs were checked for matches against a reference library of SARS-CoV-2-specific TCRs that had been generated using the MIRA antigen-specificity platform. Breadth was defined as the fraction of unique TCRs that were SARS-CoV-2-associated, and depth was defined as the fraction of total T cells that were SARS-CoV-2-associated. Using the MIRA data, every spike-specific TCR was mapped to the spike region that the TCR reacted to and assigned to either a CD4 or a CD8 class. Log10-transformed breadth and depth values were compared by one-way ANOVA with Sidak's multiple comparisons tests. Here the immuneACCESS table is served through TCRdb, limited to in-frame sequences with V and J called. Missing clones are a known gap in these copies; in checked studies unresolved V genes cover under half, and the rest lacks a known reason. V, J and clone size reflect that table, while D and trimming were determined from the DNA. For this sample the table gives 75,000 to 100,000 clones, of which 65% to 90% were detected only once. The ten top clones hold approximately 6.8% of the sample.

The time point label, read with the paper, signifies: baseline before first vaccination. Vaccinee samples came from UK trials COV001 and COV002, including a single-blind randomized controlled phase 2/3 trial of AZD1222 (ChAdOx1 nCoV-19) in healthy adults. For TCRbeta chain sequencing, PBMC samples from trial participants were taken at day 0 and at day 28 after the second dose. The source is an adult in good health. The V gene is TRBV2 and the J gene is TRBJ2-7, with 10 bases aligning to TRBD1. The specimen comprised peripheral blood, sampled on day 0 of AZD1222 vaccination. The sequenced DNA: TGTGCCAGCAGTTGGACAGGGGGCTACGAGCAGTACTTC. It translates as CASSWTGGYEQYF.